Following are 4 T cell receptor beta chains from one sample sequenced in a study of shared clonotypes between healthy human individuals. Naive CD8 cells lacked CD45RO, underwent positive selection for CCR7 and left out terminally differentiated effector memory CD45RA+ cells. The table came from immunoSEQ multiplex PCR; TCRdb's copy has only in-frame clones and leaves some out. The sample holds approximately 2,200,000 clones; just over 90% are singletons and the top ten take around 1.7%. Material: naive CD8+ T cells from PBMCs. Receptors were obtained from a young man in good health. Some clones in this sample may be carry-over from other donors' samples.

The genes are TRBV6-4 and TRBJ2-1; D unclear. CDR3 length: 17 amino acids. In germline, CDR1 is MRHNA, CDR2 SNTAGT. Trimming pared 0 bases from V and 0 bases from J, leaving 12 bases between. This CDR3 is CASSDSVGPSSYNEQFF. CDR3 in DNA: TGTGCCAGCAGTGACTCTGTGGGCCCGAGCTCCTACAATGAGCAGTTCTTC.

This clone was seen only a few times. V usage is TRBV6-1 and J usage is TRBJ2-2, with D possibly matching TRBD1 (6 bases). V was pared by 6 bases and J by 4 bases, with 12 bases between. The CDR3 has 14 residues. CDR1 is MNHNS and CDR2 is SASEGT in the germline V gene. CDR3 nucleotide sequence: TGTGCCAGCAGGACAGGACACGCCACCGGGGAGCTGTTTTTT. It yields the protein CASRTGHATGELFF.

This chain joins TRBV6-5 and TRBJ2-4; D may be TRBD2 (7 bases). Deletions cut 0 bases from V and 8 bases from J, with 14 bases between. Germline V gene lookup returns CDR1 MNHEY and CDR2 SVGAGI. There are 15 residues in the CDR3. CDR3 sequence (DNA): TGTGCCAGCAGTTACTCGAGAGGGGGAGGGGACATTCAGTACTTC. The encoded protein is CASSYSRGGGDIQYF.

Details on this clone: Other DNA sequences of this sample code for an identical CDR3. The chain employs TRBV19 and TRBJ1-1; possible D gene TRBD1, 5 bases. Germline CDR1 is LNHDA and CDR2 is SQIVND (reference sequence). This CDR3 has 13 residues. The V and J ends lost 0 bases and 5 bases respectively, with 7 bases between them. As DNA, the CDR3 is TGTGCCAGTAGTATAGAAGGGGTTACTGAAGCTTTCTTT. The encoded protein is CASSIEGVTEAFF.